This T cell receptor beta chain was captured in a study of beta chain features in type 1 diabetes. Turning to the study itself: Sorted cells, roughly 98,000,000 in number, were examined across all samples. Overall study results and limits: All four CD4+ subsets from Type 1 diabetes patients carried moderately but significantly shorter TCRB CDR3s.

The V and J ends lost 3 bases and 6 bases, in that order; junction bases with no gene match: 9. Germline lookup yields CDR1 SGHNT and CDR2 YENEEA. The CDR3 runs 15 residues. All of the isolated RNA was reverse transcribed, so expressed TCRB transcripts were sequenced. Generated by immunoSEQ multiplex PCR, the TCRdb table keeps only in-frame clones and is missing some. The sample shows 250,000 to 300,000 clones, 20% to 25% of them seen only once. To note about this clone: Its antigen is unknown.

The sequenced sample consisted of naive CD4+ T cells from blood. J is TRBJ2-3 and V is TRBV11-3; TRBD1 aligns across 7 bases. The source of this sequence is a woman aged 25-40 years with type 1 diabetes. DNA of the CDR3: TGTGCCAGCAGCTTCTCTGTGACAGGGACCGATACGCAGTATTTT. Protein product: CASSFSVTGTDTQYF.